This entry is about one TCR beta chain. The antigen is undetermined. V lost 2 bases to trimming and J lost 0 bases, with 13 bases between them. Germline CDR1 SEHNR, CDR2 FQNEAQ (reference sequence). CDR3 length: 17 amino acids. These data originate in a study of human versus mouse CDR3 diversity and MHC coevolution. Study conclusions and caveats: iCHAO1 estimated the human TCR beta repertoire at 1.5 million to 2 million clonotypes. Among all groups, most of the three human donors showed least clonal inequality. Mice had fewer CDR3 deletions and insertions than humans on average.

Assay used: immunoSEQ multiplex PCR; TCRdb lists only in-frame clones, some missing. The sample lists 60,000 or so clones, approximately 94% occurring once. The sequencing input was naive CD4+ T cells from blood. Subset defined: CD45RO-negative CD62L-positive naive CD4 T cells. The rearrangement uses TRBV7-9 and TRBJ2-2; D might be TRBD1 (6 bases). This receptor was taken from a person in their 60s in good health. The CDR3 region is CASSLTGTFANTGELFF. The CDR3 region has the DNA TGTGCCAGCAGCTTAACCGGGACATTCGCGAACACCGGGGAGCTGTTTTTT.